The 26 T cell receptor beta chains presented below share a single source sample, sequenced in a study of OX40 agonist ivuxolimab in advanced cancers. TCRdb's copy holds only in-frame clones and misses some; the assay was immunoSEQ multiplex PCR. The sample shows about 67,000 clones, 85% to 90% of them seen only once. The sample here was CD4+ or CD8+ T cells sorted from blood, taken in a trial of the OX40 agonist ivuxolimab. These receptors were taken from an adult with an advanced solid tumor such as melanoma, head and neck, liver or kidney cancer.

The chain links TRBV7-3 to TRBJ2-3; no firm D call. Germline CDR1 is SGHTA and CDR2 is FQGTGA. The V end lost 5 bases, the J end lost 3 bases, and 9 bases lay between the germline ends. The CDR3 runs 13 residues. The CDR3 here is CASSRQKTDTQYF. The DNA of the CDR3 is TGTGCCAGCAGCCGCCAGAAGACAGATACGCAGTATTTT.

A single count supports this clone. Here the CDR3 reads CASSSSGTWETQYF. CDR3 DNA: TGTGCCAGCAGCTCGTCAGGGACGTGGGAGACCCAGTACTTC. The V call is TRBV7-2, the J call TRBJ2-5; D possibly matches TRBD1 or TRBD2 (5 bases each). The CDR3 sequence is 14 residues long. Trimming left V 4 bases short and J 5 bases short, with 14 bases between. Germline V lookup: CDR1 SGHTA, CDR2 FQGNSA.

V gene TRBV5-5 combines with J gene TRBJ2-2, with D perhaps matching TRBD1 (5 bases). This CDR3 contains 17 residues. V lost 0 bases and J lost 0, with 12 bases in between. CDR1 is SGHKS and CDR2 is YYEKEE in the germline V gene (reference sequence). The CDR3: CASSLGTTAANTGELFF. The DNA of the CDR3 is TGTGCCAGCAGCTTGGGGACGACAGCTGCGAACACCGGGGAGCTGTTTTTT.

This chain connects TRBV28 to TRBJ2-1; either TRBD1 or TRBD2 may supply D (5 bases each). Trimming left V 11 bases short and J 12 bases short, with 17 bases between. Germline CDR1 MDHEN, CDR2 SYDVKM. The CDR3 runs to 11 residues. CDR3 DNA sequence: TGTGCCGCCTCAGAAGTCGGGACGCAGTTCTTC. This encodes CAASEVGTQFF.

The V and J genes are TRBV5-1 and TRBJ2-7, with a tentative D call TRBD2 (7 bases). The CDR3 has 15 residues. Trimming pared 4 bases from V and 3 bases from J, leaving 17 bases between. CDR1 SGHRS and CDR2 YFSETQ come from the germline V gene. The CDR3 sequence: CASSPRGGIVYEQYF. CDR3 sequence (DNA): TGCGCCAGCAGCCCAAGGGGGGGGATCGTCTACGAGCAGTACTTC.

This clone has only one observation. The chain uses TRBV19 and TRBJ2-5; D may match TRBD1 or TRBD2 (5 bases each). The germline CDR1 and CDR2 sequences are LNHDA and SQIVND (reference sequence). The CDR3 is made up of 14 amino acids. V lost 7 bases and J 1 base, leaving 13 bases between the germline ends. CDR3 bases: TGTGCCAGTACGAGGGGCGGTCTCCAAGAGACCCAGTACTTC. It yields the protein CASTRGGLQETQYF.

This chain uses TRBV4-2 with TRBJ2-3; D ambiguous. CDR3 size: 13 residues. The germline V gene encodes CDR1 LGHNA and CDR2 YNFKEQ. Trimming took 4 bases from V and 4 from J, leaving 9 bases between them. As DNA, the CDR3 is TGTGCCAGCAGCCCGGAAAGTTCAGATACGCAGTATTTT. Its protein is CASSPESSDTQYF.

The chain has TRBV19 and TRBJ2-3; 10 bases are a match to TRBD1. CDR3 length equals 16 residues. The J segment lost 0 bases and the V segment lost 5 bases, leaving 5 bases of the junction unmatched. CDR1 is LNHDA, CDR2 SQIVND, per germline (reference sequence). DNA of the CDR3: TGTGCCAGTAGTCGAGGGACAGGGGATAGCACAGATACGCAGTATTTT. Translated, it gives CASSRGTGDSTDTQYF.

This chain uses TRBV28 with TRBJ2-5; D not resolved. The J call is uncertain, as TRBJ2-7 better fits the DNA end. This CDR3 comprises 13 residues. Germline CDR1 and CDR2: MDHEN and SYDVKM. The CDR3 protein is CASSPSTPYEQYF. The CDR3 DNA is TGTGCCAGCAGCCCTTCGACCCCCTACGAGCAGTACTTC.

This sequence joins TRBV5-1 and TRBJ2-1; tentatively, D is TRBD1 (5 bases). The CDR3 is 12 amino acids. Germline CDR1 SGHRS, CDR2 YFSETQ. Trimming left V 2 bases short and J 10 bases short, with 10 bases between. The CDR3 reads CASSLGEKEQFF. DNA for the CDR3: TGCGCCAGCAGCTTAGGGGAAAAAGAGCAGTTCTTC. Using reference TRBV5-1 and TRBJ2-1 for the parts outside the CDR3, the full variable domain is KAGVTQTPRYLIKTRGQQVTLSCSPISGHRSVSWYQQTPGQGLQFLFEYFSETQRNKGNFPGRFSGRQFSNSRSEMNVSTLELGDSALYLCASSLGEKEQFFGPGTRLTVL.

The chain uses TRBV5-1 and TRBJ2-5; no clear D. CDR3 size: 14 residues. CDR1 is SGHRS and CDR2 is YFSETQ in the germline V gene. V lost 0 bases to trimming and J lost 3 bases, with 9 bases between them. The CDR3 DNA sequence: TGCGCCAGCAGCTTGGGACGGGCTAAAGAGACCCAGTACTTC. The encoded protein is CASSLGRAKETQYF.

The chain recombines TRBV7-9 with TRBJ2-7; tentatively, D is TRBD1 (5 bases). Trimming removed 3 bases from V and 2 bases from J, with 14 bases in between. This CDR3 has 15 amino acids. The V gene's germline CDR1 is SEHNR and CDR2 FQNEAQ (reference sequence). The CDR3 DNA is TGTGCCAGCAGCTTCAAGAGCCAGGGTCCCTACGAGCAGTACTTC. Translated: CASSFKSQGPYEQYF.

This rearrangement joins TRBV6-4 to TRBJ1-2; possibly TRBD1 for D (6 bases). The CDR3 is 16 amino acids. The germline V and J ends were trimmed by 3 bases and 8 bases, with 22 bases remaining between them. CDR1 and CDR2 (germline): MRHNA, SNTAGT. CDR3: CASSENPRAGERGYTF. CDR3 nucleotide sequence: TGTGCCAGCAGTGAAAACCCCCGGGCAGGGGAGAGGGGCTACACCTTC.

The chain carries TRBV18 and TRBJ2-7, with TRBD2 matching over 12 bases. V shed 5 bases and J 2 bases; nucleotides not matched to a gene: 4. Germline V gene data show CDR1 as KGHSH and CDR2 as LQKENI. CDR3 size: 15 residues. CDR3 loop: CASSTSGRNAYEQYF. For the CDR3, the DNA is TGTGCCAGCTCAACTAGCGGGAGGAATGCCTACGAGCAGTACTTC.

This clone was seen a single time. The rearrangement joins TRBV15 to TRBJ1-5; 8 positions match TRBD1. The V gene's germline CDR1 is LNHNV and CDR2 YYDKDF (reference sequence). CDR3 length: 18 residues. The J segment lost 3 bases and the V segment lost 2 bases, leaving 12 bases of the junction unmatched. The CDR3 is CATSRYDGAGGFNQPQHF. For the CDR3, the DNA is TGTGCCACCAGCAGATACGACGGGGCAGGGGGCTTCAATCAGCCCCAGCATTTT.

The chain combines TRBV27 with TRBJ2-7; D is uncertain. V was pared by 4 bases and J by 3 bases, with 10 bases between. From germline, CDR1 is MNHEY and CDR2 SMNVEV (reference sequence). The CDR3 totals 13 residues. The CDR3 reads CASSSLLNYEQYF. For the CDR3, the DNA is TGTGCCAGCAGTTCACTACTCAACTACGAGCAGTACTTC.

The V call is TRBV30, the J call TRBJ2-3; 14 nucleotides line up with TRBD2. Trimming cost V 4 bases and J 4 bases; bases outside gene matches: 10. Germline CDR1 reads GTSNPN; CDR2 reads SVGIG (reference sequence). CDR3 length: 17 amino acids. The CDR3 region has the DNA TGTGCCTGGACAAAGGGGCGGACTAGCGGGAGGTCAGATACGCAGTATTTT. It encodes CAWTKGRTSGRSDTQYF.

The rearrangement uses TRBV30 and TRBJ2-1; D uncertain. The CDR3 extends over 15 amino acids. V was clipped by 0 bases and J by 0 bases, with 9 bases between them. The germline CDR1 and CDR2 sequences are GTSNPN and SVGIG (reference sequence). CDR3 DNA sequence: TGTGCCTGGAGTGTCGACGTAAGCTCCTACAATGAGCAGTTCTTC. Residues: CAWSVDVSSYNEQFF. Looking up the rest from reference TRBV30 and TRBJ2-1 gives the full variable domain: SQTIHQWPATLVQPVGSPLSLECTVEGTSNPNLYWYRQAAGRGLQLLFYSVGIGQISSEVPQNLSASRPQDRQFILSSKKLLLSDSGFYLCAWSVDVSSYNEQFFGPGTRLTVL.

J is TRBJ2-7 and V is TRBV18; TRBD2 agrees at 7 bases. This CDR3 has 16 amino acids. Per germline, CDR1 KGHSH and CDR2 LQKENI. V was clipped by 3 bases and J by 0 bases; unmatched bases: 8. CDR3 in DNA: TGTGCCAGCTCACCGCAGGGTGGCGGGGGCTCCTACGAGCAGTACTTC. Its protein is CASSPQGGGGSYEQYF. The full variable domain, its missing parts supplied by reference TRBV18 and TRBJ2-7, is NAGVMQNPRHLVRRRGQEARLRCSPMKGHSHVYWYRQLPEEGLKFMVYLQKENIIDESGMPKERFSAEFPKEGPSILRIQQVVRGDSAAYFCASSPQGGGGSYEQYFGPGTRLTVT.

This clone was found a few times. This chain connects TRBV2 to TRBJ1-3, with D uncertain. Trimming removed 5 bases from V and 1 base from J, with 9 bases in between. This CDR3 has 14 amino acids. CDR1 SNHLY and CDR2 FYNNEI come from the germline V gene. This CDR3 is CASSYEGSGNTIYF. DNA for the CDR3: TGTGCCAGCAGTTATGAAGGGTCTGGAAACACCATATATTTT.

This clone was seen a single time. The chain combines TRBV11-2 with TRBJ1-4; perhaps TRBD1 as D (5 bases). This CDR3 is 13 amino acids long. V shed 1 base and J shed 10 bases, with 10 bases lying between them. Germline CDR1 and CDR2: SGHAT and FQNNGV. This chain's CDR3 is CASSLADRGKLFF. The CDR3 nucleotides read TGTGCCAGCAGCTTAGCAGACAGAGGAAAACTGTTTTTT. Supplemented by reference TRBV11-2 and TRBJ1-4, the full variable domain reads EAGVAQSPRYKIIEKRQSVAFWCNPISGHATLYWYQQILGQGPKLLIQFQNNGVVDDSQLPKDRFSAERLKGVDSTLKIQPAKLEDSAVYLCASSLADRGKLFFGSGTQLSVL.

The chain has TRBV2 and TRBJ1-3; D may be TRBD1 (5 bases). V gave up 4 bases and J gave up 0 bases, with 13 bases separating them. Looked up from germline, CDR1 is SNHLY and CDR2 is FYNNEI. The CDR3 loop spans 16 amino acids. In DNA, the CDR3 is TGTGCCAGCAGTGCCCAGACAGTTATCTCTGGAAACACCATATATTTT. Its translation: CASSAQTVISGNTIYF.

In DNA, the CDR3 is TGTGCCAGCAGCTTAGATAGCGGGGGGGCGCATGGTGAGCAGTTCTTC. Translating it yields CASSLDSGGAHGEQFF. The chain couples TRBV7-2 to TRBJ2-1; TRBD2 aligns across 11 bases. V was clipped by 1 base and J by 9 bases; unmatched bases: 8. The germline V gene has CDR1 SGHTA and CDR2 FQGNSA. This CDR3 spans 16 amino acids.

The chain links TRBV10-3 to TRBJ2-1; 12 bases are shared with TRBD2. With 5 bases clipped from V and 6 bases from J, the junction kept 5 bases outside the gene matches. From germline, CDR1 is ENHRY and CDR2 SYGVKD. CDR3 length equals 15 residues. The CDR3: CAISLTSGSFNEQFF. The CDR3 bases are TGTGCCATCAGTTTGACTAGCGGGAGTTTCAATGAGCAGTTCTTC.

The chain recombines TRBV14 with TRBJ2-3, with 12 positions matching TRBD2. This CDR3 has 16 amino acids. V trimming: 5 bases; J trimming: 3 bases; junction bases outside the gene matches: 6. Germline values: CDR1 SGHDN, CDR2 FVKESK. CDR3 nucleotides: TGTGCCAGCAGCTTAGGAGGACTAGCGGGGACAGATACGCAGTATTTT. Translation gives CASSLGGLAGTDTQYF.

The CDR3 loop is CASSQDVVTGGARGYTF. The CDR3 nucleotides read TGCGCCAGCAGCCAAGATGTGGTGACAGGGGGCGCGCGGGGCTACACCTTC. This rearrangement joins TRBV4-1 to TRBJ1-2, with 10 bases fitting TRBD1. Trimming cost V 0 bases and J 8 bases; bases outside gene matches: 12. The CDR3 runs to 17 residues. In germline, CDR1 is MGHRA, CDR2 YSYEKL.